This T cell receptor (beta chain) was captured in a study of PD-L1 blockade in urothelial cancer. Study summary: Before enrollment, 0 to 3 chemotherapy regimens had been given to patients. Timepoints chosen for blood analysis were 3 weeks (second dose) and 6 weeks after treatment start.

The method was immunoSEQ multiplex PCR; TCRdb's version includes in-frame clones alone and lacks a portion of them. The sample gives tens of thousands of clones, over 75% of which show up once; approximately 2.2% is in the top ten. The CDR3 totals 16 residues. The V end was cut by 0 bases, the J end by 0 bases, with 10 bases between. The germline gives CDR1 MRHNA, CDR2 SNTAGT. Judged by abundance, this clone is medium-sized. The cohort comprised individuals with locally advanced or metastatic urothelial carcinoma. The chain employs TRBV6-4 and TRBJ2-3; maybe TRBD2 (6 bases). This TCR came from a middle-aged man with urothelial cancer. This material consisted of PBMCs, taken around atezolizumab (anti-PD-L1) treatment. The chain's CDR3 is CASSDSAGSSTDTQYF. DNA for the CDR3: TGTGCCAGCAGTGACTCGGCGGGATCTAGCACAGATACGCAGTATTTT.